A single sample gave rise to the 9 T cell receptor beta chains below, sequenced in a study of cytomegalovirus exposure and HLA in healthy donors. With 60 Vbeta and 13 Jbeta primers, the PCR was carried out. Only in-frame clones appear in the TCRdb table, and some are missing; sequencing was by immunoSEQ multiplex PCR. The repertoire has roughly 220,000 clones, 70% to 80% of them found once; the top ten carry approximately 1.9%. The sequenced sample consisted of PBMCs. The receptors were gathered from a woman aged 30 to 39 in good health and CMV-seronegative.

The CDR3 DNA follows: TGTGCCAGCAGTTCGGAGGGGCGCCAGTACTTC. It yields the protein CASSSEGRQYF. The V call is TRBV7-6, the J call TRBJ2-7; the D gene is possibly TRBD2 (6 bases). Germline lookup yields CDR1 SGHVS and CDR2 FNYEAQ. CDR3 length equals 11 residues. With 6 bases removed from V and 10 bases from J, the gap between germline ends came to 13 bases.

This chain connects TRBV6-5 to TRBJ1-1; the D gene is possibly TRBD1 (6 bases). Germline assignment: CDR1 MNHEY and CDR2 SVGAGI. V lost 2 bases and J lost 3, with 10 bases in between. This CDR3 has 14 residues. In DNA, the CDR3 is TGTGCCAGCAGTTACGCAGCAGGGGACACTGAAGCTTTCTTT. This codes for CASSYAAGDTEAFF.

The chain employs TRBV10-2 and TRBJ2-1; 10 positions agree with TRBD1. Trimming at V came to 1 base and at J to 6 bases, leaving 9 bases not matched to a gene. This CDR3 contains 17 residues. Germline loops: CDR1 WSHSY, CDR2 SAAADI. In DNA, the CDR3 is TGCGCCAGCAGTGAGTATTTGGCAGGACAGGGGGGCAATGAGCAGTTCTTC. Protein sequence: CASSEYLAGQGGNEQFF.

The rearrangement links TRBV4-2 to TRBJ1-2; D is unresolved. The germline CDR1 and CDR2 sequences are LGHNA and YNFKEQ. The V gene lost 0 bases and the J gene lost 1 base, with 6 bases spanning the gap. The CDR3 is made up of 14 amino acids. This chain's CDR3 is CASSQDGRNYGYTF. Here the CDR3 DNA reads TGTGCCAGCAGCCAAGATGGGCGTAACTATGGCTACACCTTC.

The count of this clone is one. The chain is built from TRBV19 and TRBJ1-1, with 7 nucleotides matching TRBD1. The J segment lost 3 bases and the V segment lost 2 bases, leaving 6 bases of the junction unmatched. This CDR3 is 15 amino acids long. Germline V gives CDR1 LNHDA, CDR2 SQIVND (reference sequence). In nucleotides, the CDR3 is TGTGCCAGTAGTATATACAGGGGAGCGGACACTGAAGCTTTCTTT. Translated: CASSIYRGADTEAFF.

As regards this clone: The junction does not match germline at one end; this may be a read error. This rearrangement joins TRBV7-7 to TRBJ2-5; 9 bases line up with TRBD1. Germline CDR1 reads SSHAT; CDR2 reads FNYEAQ (reference sequence). The CDR3 has 16 residues. The CDR3: CASSLGQGTFQETQYF. The CDR3 nucleotides read TGTGCTAGCAGCTTAGGACAGGGGACCTTTCAAGAGACCCAGTACTTC.

The rearrangement links TRBV30 to TRBJ2-7, with D tentatively TRBD2 (7 bases). The CDR3 totals 13 residues. Germline loops: CDR1 GTSNPN, CDR2 SVGIG (reference sequence). V was trimmed by 3 bases and J by 4 bases, leaving 13 bases between them. As DNA, the CDR3 is TGTGCCTGGAGAGGGGGGGCTGGGTACGAGCAGTACTTC. Protein sequence: CAWRGGAGYEQYF.

This clone was observed a few times. The chain has TRBV6-6 and TRBJ1-1, with TRBD1 as a possible D gene (5 bases). V was cut by 2 bases and J by 4 bases, with 8 bases left in between. Germline CDR1 is MNHNY and CDR2 is SVGAGI (reference sequence). The CDR3 covers 13 residues. The CDR3 region is CASSYAGGTEAFF. CDR3 DNA: TGTGCCAGCAGTTACGCGGGGGGCACTGAAGCTTTCTTT.

This chain's CDR3 is CASSEGTGAMNQPQHF. CDR3 nucleotide sequence: TGTGCCAGCAGTGAAGGTACAGGCGCCATGAATCAGCCCCAGCATTTT. The chain joins TRBV2 to TRBJ1-5, with D maybe TRBD1 (5 bases). This CDR3 has 16 amino acids. Germline V gene data show CDR1 as SNHLY and CDR2 as FYNNEI. Trimming pared 1 base from V and 4 bases from J, leaving 14 bases between.